This T cell receptor (beta chain) was found in a study of blood T cell repertoires in COVID-19 (dated by TCRdb to 2020 to 2022). About the investigation overall: Collaborator samples came from the United States, Italy and Spain and covered acute and convalescent phases of COVID-19. Nearly every sample came with metadata listing a de-identified subject ID, COVID-19 status, age in years and sex. A freely available public database, intended as a resource for researchers studying the immune response to SARS-CoV-2, is where the repertoires were released. The material from the prospective study consisted of cDNA or gDNA derived from T cells, B-cell-depleted T cells, or PBMCs. Where HLA class I and class II types were available, the types were taken from metadata supplied by the sample provider, not from assay-based typing. The samples were drawn from the first 160 participants of the ongoing ImmuneRACE study and from more than 1,000 subjects provided by 6 global collaborators. The dataset comprised deeply sampled blood TCRbeta repertoires from subjects exposed to, actively infected with, or recovered from COVID-19. Study-wide conclusions, independent of this receptor: The quantity of clinical and demographic metadata differed by source and by participant and was supplied without curation.

CDR1 is given as SNHLY and CDR2 as FYNNEI, both from the germline V gene. Trimming takes 5 bases off V and 4 bases off J; junction bases not matched to a gene: 7. Counted from cysteine to phenylalanine, this CDR3 has 15 amino acids. The DNA shown is the 45-base CDR3, in frame from base 1. The immunoSEQ Assay, a bias-controlled multiplex PCR, was used to amplify TCRbeta CDR3 regions from genomic DNA. As for the original processing: Within the assay, amplification of reference gene primers was used to estimate how many nucleated cells each sample contained. Sequence reads were collapsed and filtered to measure the absolute abundance of every unique TCRbeta CDR3 rearrangement. Productive Simpson clonality was computed per sample as the square root of Simpson's diversity index over productive rearrangements. This immuneACCESS table, as held by TCRdb, lists in-frame sequences with V and J called but not all clones. Of the missing ones, under half trace to an unresolved V gene in checked studies; the others have no known cause. V and J calls and clone size follow that table, whereas D and trimming were derived from the DNA. The sample table holds around 140,000 clones, of which about nine tenths were seen once. The top ten clonotypes cover 2% to 3% of the sample.

The collaborating institutions used their own protocols to collect whole blood in K2EDTA tubes. For TCRbeta analysis, collaborator samples were shipped as frozen whole blood, as isolated PBMCs, or as DNA extracted from either sample type. On this clone itself: The clone's antigen remains unknown. Base quality data are lacking; no much larger clone is found one base away.

This TCR derives from a man aged 50 or older with active COVID-19. The chain is made from TRBV2 and TRBJ2-5; 10 bases in between match TRBD1. Sequencing was performed on peripheral blood. The CDR3 is CASSPRQGARETQYF. The DNA is TGTGCCAGCAGTCCCCGACAGGGGGCGAGAGAGACCCAGTACTTC.